What follows is one TCR beta chain and its context. Data came from immunoSEQ multiplex PCR; TCRdb stores just in-frame clones and leaves some out. This table has 70,000 to 85,000 clones, approximately 81% appearing once. The sample originates from a study of OX40 agonist ivuxolimab in advanced cancers. Germline CDR1 is SGHVS and CDR2 is FQNEAQ. The junction had 5 bases not matched to a gene; V was cut back by 5 bases and J by 2 bases. This CDR3 spans 14 amino acids. The sequenced sample was CD4+ or CD8+ T cells sorted from blood, obtained in a trial of the OX40 agonist ivuxolimab. This chain uses TRBV7-8 with TRBJ1-1, with TRBD1 matching 7 bases. This sequence was found in an adult with an advanced solid tumor such as melanoma, head and neck, liver or kidney cancer. Here the CDR3 reads CASSVNRGNTEAFF. In DNA, the CDR3 is TGTGCCAGCAGCGTTAACAGGGGAAACACTGAAGCTTTCTTT.